This TCR beta chain was profiled in a study of cytomegalovirus exposure and HLA in healthy donors. Germline-derived CDR1 and CDR2 are ENHRY and SYGVKD. The CDR3 loop spans 14 amino acids. Unmatched junction bases numbered 10, after V lost 5 bases and J lost 7 bases. Amplification used 60 Vbeta primers and 13 Jbeta primers. TCRdb's copy holds only in-frame clones and misses some; the assay was immunoSEQ multiplex PCR. The sample lists 200,000 to 250,000 clones, approximately 82% occurring once. The sequence was collected from a man aged 18 to 35 in good health and CMV-seronegative. V gene TRBV10-3 combines with J gene TRBJ2-7, with TRBD1 matching 8 bases. The sample comprised PBMCs. CDR3 DNA sequence: TGTGCCATCAGTCTCACCCAGGGGGCTTGGGAGCAGTACTTC. Protein sequence: CAISLTQGAWEQYF.